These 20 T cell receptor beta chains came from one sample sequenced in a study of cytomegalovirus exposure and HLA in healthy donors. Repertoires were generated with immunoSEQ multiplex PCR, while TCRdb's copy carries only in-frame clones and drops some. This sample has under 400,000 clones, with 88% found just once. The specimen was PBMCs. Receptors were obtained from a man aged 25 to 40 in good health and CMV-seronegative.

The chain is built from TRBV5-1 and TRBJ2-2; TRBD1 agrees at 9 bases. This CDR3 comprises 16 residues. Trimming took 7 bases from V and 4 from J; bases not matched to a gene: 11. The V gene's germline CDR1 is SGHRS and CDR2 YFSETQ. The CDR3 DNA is TGCGCCAGCGCCTTCCGGGACAGGGTTGGCACCGGGGAGCTGTTTTTT. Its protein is CASAFRDRVGTGELFF.

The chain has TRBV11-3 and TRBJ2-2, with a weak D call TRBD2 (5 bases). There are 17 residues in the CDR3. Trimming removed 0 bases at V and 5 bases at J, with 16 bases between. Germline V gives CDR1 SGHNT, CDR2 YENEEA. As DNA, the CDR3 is TGTGCCAGCAGCTTAGATCTCTCAGTCCGGGGTACCGGGGAGCTGTTTTTT. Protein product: CASSLDLSVRGTGELFF.

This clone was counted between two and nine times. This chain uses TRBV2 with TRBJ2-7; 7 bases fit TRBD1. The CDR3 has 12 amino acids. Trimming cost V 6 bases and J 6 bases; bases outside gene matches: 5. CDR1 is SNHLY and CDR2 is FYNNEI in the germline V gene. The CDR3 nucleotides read TGTGCCAGCAGCAAGGGACAGATCGAGCAGTACTTC. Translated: CASSKGQIEQYF.

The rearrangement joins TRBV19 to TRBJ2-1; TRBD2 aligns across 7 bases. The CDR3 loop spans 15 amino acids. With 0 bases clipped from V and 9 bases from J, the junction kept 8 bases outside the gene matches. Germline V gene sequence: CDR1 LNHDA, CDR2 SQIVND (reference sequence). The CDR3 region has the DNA TGTGCCAGTAGTATAGATGCCGCGGGGGTGGGTGAGCAGTTCTTC. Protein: CASSIDAAGVGEQFF.

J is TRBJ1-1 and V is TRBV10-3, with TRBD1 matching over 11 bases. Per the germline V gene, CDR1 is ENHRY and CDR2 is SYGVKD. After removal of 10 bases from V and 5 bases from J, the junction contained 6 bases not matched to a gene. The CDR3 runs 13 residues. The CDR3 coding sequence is TGTGCCACCGGACAGGGGGCTAGGACTGAAGCTTTCTTT. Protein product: CATGQGARTEAFF.

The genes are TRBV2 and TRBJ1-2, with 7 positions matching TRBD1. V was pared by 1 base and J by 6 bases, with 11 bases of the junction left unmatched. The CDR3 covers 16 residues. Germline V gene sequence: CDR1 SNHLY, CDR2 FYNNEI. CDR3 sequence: CASSEGPDRVVDGYTF. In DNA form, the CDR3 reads TGTGCCAGCAGTGAAGGTCCTGACAGGGTTGTTGATGGCTACACCTTC.

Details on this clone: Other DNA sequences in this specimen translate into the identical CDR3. CDR3 residues: CASSYFGGTEAFF. The CDR3 DNA reads as TGTGCCAGCAGTTATTTTGGGGGGACTGAAGCTTTCTTT. The V call is TRBV6-5, the J call TRBJ1-1, with a tentative D call TRBD1 (5 bases). Per the germline V gene, CDR1 is MNHEY and CDR2 is SVGAGI. The CDR3 spans 13 residues. Trimming stripped 3 bases from V and 5 bases from J, with 10 bases between.

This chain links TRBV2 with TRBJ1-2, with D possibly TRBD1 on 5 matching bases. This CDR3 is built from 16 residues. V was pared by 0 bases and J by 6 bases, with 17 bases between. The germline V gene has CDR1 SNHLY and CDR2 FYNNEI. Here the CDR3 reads CASSEAVPDIYDGYTF. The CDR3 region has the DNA TGTGCCAGCAGTGAAGCGGTTCCGGACATTTACGATGGCTACACCTTC.

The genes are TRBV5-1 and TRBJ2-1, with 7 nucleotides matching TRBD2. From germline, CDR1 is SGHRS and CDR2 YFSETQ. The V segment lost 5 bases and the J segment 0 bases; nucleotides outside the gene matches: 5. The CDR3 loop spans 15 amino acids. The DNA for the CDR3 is TGCGCCAGCAGGGAAGGCGGGGGCTCCTACAATGAGCAGTTCTTC. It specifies CASREGGGSYNEQFF.

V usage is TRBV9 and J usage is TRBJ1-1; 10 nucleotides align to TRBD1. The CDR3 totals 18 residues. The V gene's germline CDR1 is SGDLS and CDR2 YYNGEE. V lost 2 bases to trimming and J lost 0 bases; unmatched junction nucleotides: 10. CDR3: CASSVTSGTGVMNTEAFF. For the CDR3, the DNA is TGTGCCAGCAGCGTTACTTCCGGGACAGGGGTTATGAACACTGAAGCTTTCTTT.

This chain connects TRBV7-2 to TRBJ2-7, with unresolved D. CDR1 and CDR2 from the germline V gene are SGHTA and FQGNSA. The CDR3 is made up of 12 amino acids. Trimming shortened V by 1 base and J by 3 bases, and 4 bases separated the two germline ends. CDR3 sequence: CASSLDYYEQYF. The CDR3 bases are TGTGCCAGCAGCTTAGACTACTACGAGCAGTACTTC.

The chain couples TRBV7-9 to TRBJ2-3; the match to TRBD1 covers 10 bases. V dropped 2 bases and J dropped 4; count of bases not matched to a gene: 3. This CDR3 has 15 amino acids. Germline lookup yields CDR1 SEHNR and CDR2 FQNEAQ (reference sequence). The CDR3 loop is CASSLRQGAPDTQYF. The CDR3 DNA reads TGTGCCAGCAGCTTAAGACAGGGGGCCCCAGATACGCAGTATTTT.

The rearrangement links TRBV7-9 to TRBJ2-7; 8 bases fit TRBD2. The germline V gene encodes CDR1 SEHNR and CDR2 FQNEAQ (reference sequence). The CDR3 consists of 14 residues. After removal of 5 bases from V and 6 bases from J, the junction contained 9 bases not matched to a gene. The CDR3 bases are TGTGCCAGCAGCCCCCCCGGGACTAGAGGCGAGCAGTACTTC. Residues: CASSPPGTRGEQYF.

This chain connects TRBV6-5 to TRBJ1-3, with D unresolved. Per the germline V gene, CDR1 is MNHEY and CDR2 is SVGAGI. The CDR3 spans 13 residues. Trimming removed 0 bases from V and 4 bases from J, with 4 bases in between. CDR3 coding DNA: TGTGCCAGCAGTTACTCCTCCGGAAACACCATATATTTT. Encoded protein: CASSYSSGNTIYF.

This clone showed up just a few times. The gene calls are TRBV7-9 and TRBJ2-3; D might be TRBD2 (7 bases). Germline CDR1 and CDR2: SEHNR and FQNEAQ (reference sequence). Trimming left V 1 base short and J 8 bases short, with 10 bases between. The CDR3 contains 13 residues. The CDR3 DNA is TGTGCCAGCAGCTTAGACAGGGAGGGTACGCAGTATTTT. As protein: CASSLDREGTQYF.

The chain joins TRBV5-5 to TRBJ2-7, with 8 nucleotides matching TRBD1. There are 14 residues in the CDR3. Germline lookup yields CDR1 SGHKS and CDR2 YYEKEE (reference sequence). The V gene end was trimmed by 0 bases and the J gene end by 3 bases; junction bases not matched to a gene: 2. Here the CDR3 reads CASSLAGGVYEQYF. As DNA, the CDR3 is TGTGCCAGCAGCTTGGCAGGGGGCGTCTACGAGCAGTACTTC.

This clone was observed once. The CDR3 is CASSPRDISYEQYF. The DNA of the CDR3 is TGTGCCAGCAGTCCCAGGGACATCTCCTACGAGCAGTACTTC. The genes are TRBV27 and TRBJ2-7, with D possibly TRBD1 on 6 matching bases. The CDR3 has 14 residues. The V gene lost 5 bases and the J gene lost 0 bases, with 11 bases spanning the gap. The germline CDR1 and CDR2 sequences are MNHEY and SMNVEV (reference sequence).

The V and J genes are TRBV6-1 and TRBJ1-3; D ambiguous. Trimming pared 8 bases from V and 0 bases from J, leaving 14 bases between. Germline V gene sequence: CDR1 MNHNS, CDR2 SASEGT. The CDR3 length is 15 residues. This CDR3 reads CASWPRHVSGNTIYF. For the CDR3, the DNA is TGTGCCAGCTGGCCGAGACACGTCTCTGGAAACACCATATATTTT.

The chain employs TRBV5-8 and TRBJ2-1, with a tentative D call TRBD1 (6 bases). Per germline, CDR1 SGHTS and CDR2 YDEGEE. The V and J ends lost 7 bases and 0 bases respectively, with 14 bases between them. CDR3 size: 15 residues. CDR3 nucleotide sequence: TGTGCCAGCGGTGAAGGGGGTAACTCCTACAATGAGCAGTTCTTC. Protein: CASGEGGNSYNEQFF.

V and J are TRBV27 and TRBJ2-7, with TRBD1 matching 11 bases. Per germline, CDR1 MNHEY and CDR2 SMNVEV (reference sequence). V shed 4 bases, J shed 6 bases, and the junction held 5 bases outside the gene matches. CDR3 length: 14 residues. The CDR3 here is CASSSGQGAFEQYF. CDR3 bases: TGTGCCAGCAGTTCCGGACAGGGGGCATTCGAGCAGTACTTC.